These 15 T cell receptor beta chains came from one sample sequenced in a study of shared clonotypes between healthy human individuals. Sequencing was performed with immunoSEQ multiplex PCR; in TCRdb, only in-frame clones are kept and a portion is missing. The profile shows around 430,000 clones, around 79% of them singletons. The sequencing input was PBMCs. Source of these receptors: a woman aged 40 to 49 in good health. Some clones in this sample may be carry-over from other donors' samples.

This chain uses TRBV7-8 with TRBJ2-5, with 7 bases identical to TRBD1. TRBJ2-7 matches the DNA end more closely, so the J call is doubtful. Germline V gene sequence: CDR1 SGHVS, CDR2 FQNEAQ. The CDR3 spans 14 residues. The CDR3 region has the DNA TGTGCCAGCAGCCCGACAGGGTCTCCCTACGAGCAGTACTTC. Encoded protein: CASSPTGSPYEQYF.

This sequence joins TRBV5-4 and TRBJ2-5, with TRBD2 matching over 8 bases. Losses at the gene ends were 3 bases for V and 5 bases for J; bases not matched to a gene: 6. Germline assignment: CDR1 SGHNT and CDR2 YYREEE (reference sequence). The CDR3 is made up of 14 amino acids. The CDR3 nucleotides are TGTGCCAGCAGCTCCCGGGAGGGCGGGGAGACCCAGTACTTC. Protein: CASSSREGGETQYF.

V usage is TRBV27 and J usage is TRBJ2-5, with 13 bases lining up with TRBD2. Germline CDR1 is MNHEY and CDR2 is SMNVEV (reference sequence). The CDR3 is 16 amino acids. The V segment lost 5 bases and the J segment 1 base; nucleotides outside the gene matches: 4. CDR3 sequence: CASSAGLAGVQETQYF. The CDR3 DNA is TGTGCCAGCAGTGCAGGACTAGCGGGAGTCCAAGAGACCCAGTACTTC.

This chain links TRBV25-1 with TRBJ2-7, with no clear D. V was trimmed by 4 bases and J by 1 base, leaving 5 bases between them. Germline CDR1 and CDR2: MGHDK and SYGVNS. The CDR3 has 12 amino acids. The CDR3 is CASSVHSYEQYF. The CDR3 coding sequence is TGTGCCAGCAGTGTTCATTCCTACGAGCAGTACTTC.

This chain uses TRBV6-1 with TRBJ1-2, with a possible D match to TRBD1 (5 bases). Germline values: CDR1 MNHNS, CDR2 SASEGT. V lost 4 bases and J lost 4, with 16 bases in between. CDR3 length equals 15 residues. In nucleotides, the CDR3 is TGTGCCAGCAGTGCGGTTTACCAGGGTGGCTATGGCTACACCTTC. Translating it yields CASSAVYQGGYGYTF.

The genes are TRBV6-1 and TRBJ1-2; 9 positions agree with TRBD1. The V and J ends lost 2 bases and 6 bases, in that order; junction bases with no gene match: 7. The CDR3 consists of 15 residues. Germline loops: CDR1 MNHNS, CDR2 SASEGT. CDR3 protein: CASSERGTGLNGYTF. In nucleotides, the CDR3 is TGTGCCAGCAGTGAACGAGGGACAGGGCTAAATGGCTACACCTTC.

The genes are TRBV7-3 and TRBJ2-1; TRBD2 matches at 14 bases. Trimming at V came to 4 bases and at J to 9 bases, leaving 11 bases not matched to a gene. The CDR3 sequence is 17 residues long. Looked up from germline, CDR1 is SGHTA and CDR2 is FQGTGA. The CDR3 coding sequence is TGTGCCAGCAGCTCGCGAACCGGGACTAGCGGGAGAGGTGAGCAGTTCTTC. It yields the protein CASSSRTGTSGRGEQFF.

The chain recombines TRBV27 with TRBJ2-2; D unresolved. Germline V lookup: CDR1 MNHEY, CDR2 SMNVEV (reference sequence). This CDR3 spans 12 amino acids. V lost 1 base, J lost 6 bases, and 3 bases lay in between. For the CDR3, the DNA is TGTGCCAGCAGTTTATTGGCCGGGGAGCTGTTTTTT. It encodes CASSLLAGELFF.

CDR3 in amino acids: CVRSLDTGYEQYF. Here the CDR3 DNA reads TGTGTCAGAAGCCTAGACACTGGTTACGAGCAGTACTTC. The V gene is TRBV7-5, the J gene TRBJ2-7. TRBV7-5 is assigned pseudogene status. The CDR3 runs to 13 residues.

The gene calls are TRBV27 and TRBJ1-5; possible D gene TRBD1, 5 bases. There are 13 residues in the CDR3. V dropped 8 bases and J dropped 6 bases, with 14 bases sitting between them. Per germline, CDR1 MNHEY and CDR2 SMNVEV (reference sequence). CDR3 sequence reads: CASGATEIQPQHF. In DNA form, the CDR3 reads TGTGCCAGCGGGGCGACAGAAATTCAGCCCCAGCATTTT.

The chain links TRBV2 to TRBJ1-2; 8 bases are a match to TRBD1. This CDR3 has 12 amino acids. Germline V gene sequence: CDR1 SNHLY, CDR2 FYNNEI. With 6 bases clipped from V and 7 bases from J, the junction kept 4 bases outside the gene matches. The CDR3, as DNA: TGTGCCAGCAGGGACAGGGCGGGTGGCTACACCTTC. Protein sequence: CASRDRAGGYTF.

The table lists this clone with a few counts. This rearrangement joins TRBV5-1 to TRBJ1-2, with D unclear. V was cut by 2 bases and J by 3 bases, with 11 bases left in between. From germline, CDR1 is SGHRS and CDR2 YFSETQ. The CDR3 is 14 residues long. CDR3 coding DNA: TGCGCCAGCAGCTTAGACGGTAGTGACTATGGCTACACCTTC. It specifies CASSLDGSDYGYTF.

The rearrangement joins TRBV28 to TRBJ2-7, with 8 bases lining up with TRBD1. J lost 2 bases, V lost 4 bases, and 22 bases had no gene match. Germline V CDR1 and CDR2: MDHEN, SYDVKM. There are 20 residues in the CDR3. In nucleotides, the CDR3 is TGTGCCAGCAGTTCGAGGGTGGGCGGACAGGGAAATTCTAGAGCCTACGAGCAGTACTTC. Translating gives CASSSRVGGQGNSRAYEQYF.

V and J are TRBV30 and TRBJ1-1; 7 bases are shared with TRBD1. Germline values: CDR1 GTSNPN, CDR2 SVGIG (reference sequence). With V trimmed by 7 bases and J by 3 bases, 8 bases remained unmatched. The CDR3 has 13 residues. CDR3 amino acids: CAFTLQGDTEAFF. DNA for the CDR3: TGTGCCTTTACCCTGCAGGGGGACACTGAAGCTTTCTTT.

The genes are TRBV5-6 and TRBJ1-3, with D perhaps TRBD1 (5 bases). Per the germline V gene, CDR1 is SGHDT and CDR2 is YYEEEE. Trimming pared 5 bases from V and 0 bases from J, leaving 12 bases between. This CDR3 is built from 15 residues. The CDR3 DNA follows: TGTGCCAGCAGTCCAGGGTCTAACTCTGGAAACACCATATATTTT. Protein sequence: CASSPGSNSGNTIYF.